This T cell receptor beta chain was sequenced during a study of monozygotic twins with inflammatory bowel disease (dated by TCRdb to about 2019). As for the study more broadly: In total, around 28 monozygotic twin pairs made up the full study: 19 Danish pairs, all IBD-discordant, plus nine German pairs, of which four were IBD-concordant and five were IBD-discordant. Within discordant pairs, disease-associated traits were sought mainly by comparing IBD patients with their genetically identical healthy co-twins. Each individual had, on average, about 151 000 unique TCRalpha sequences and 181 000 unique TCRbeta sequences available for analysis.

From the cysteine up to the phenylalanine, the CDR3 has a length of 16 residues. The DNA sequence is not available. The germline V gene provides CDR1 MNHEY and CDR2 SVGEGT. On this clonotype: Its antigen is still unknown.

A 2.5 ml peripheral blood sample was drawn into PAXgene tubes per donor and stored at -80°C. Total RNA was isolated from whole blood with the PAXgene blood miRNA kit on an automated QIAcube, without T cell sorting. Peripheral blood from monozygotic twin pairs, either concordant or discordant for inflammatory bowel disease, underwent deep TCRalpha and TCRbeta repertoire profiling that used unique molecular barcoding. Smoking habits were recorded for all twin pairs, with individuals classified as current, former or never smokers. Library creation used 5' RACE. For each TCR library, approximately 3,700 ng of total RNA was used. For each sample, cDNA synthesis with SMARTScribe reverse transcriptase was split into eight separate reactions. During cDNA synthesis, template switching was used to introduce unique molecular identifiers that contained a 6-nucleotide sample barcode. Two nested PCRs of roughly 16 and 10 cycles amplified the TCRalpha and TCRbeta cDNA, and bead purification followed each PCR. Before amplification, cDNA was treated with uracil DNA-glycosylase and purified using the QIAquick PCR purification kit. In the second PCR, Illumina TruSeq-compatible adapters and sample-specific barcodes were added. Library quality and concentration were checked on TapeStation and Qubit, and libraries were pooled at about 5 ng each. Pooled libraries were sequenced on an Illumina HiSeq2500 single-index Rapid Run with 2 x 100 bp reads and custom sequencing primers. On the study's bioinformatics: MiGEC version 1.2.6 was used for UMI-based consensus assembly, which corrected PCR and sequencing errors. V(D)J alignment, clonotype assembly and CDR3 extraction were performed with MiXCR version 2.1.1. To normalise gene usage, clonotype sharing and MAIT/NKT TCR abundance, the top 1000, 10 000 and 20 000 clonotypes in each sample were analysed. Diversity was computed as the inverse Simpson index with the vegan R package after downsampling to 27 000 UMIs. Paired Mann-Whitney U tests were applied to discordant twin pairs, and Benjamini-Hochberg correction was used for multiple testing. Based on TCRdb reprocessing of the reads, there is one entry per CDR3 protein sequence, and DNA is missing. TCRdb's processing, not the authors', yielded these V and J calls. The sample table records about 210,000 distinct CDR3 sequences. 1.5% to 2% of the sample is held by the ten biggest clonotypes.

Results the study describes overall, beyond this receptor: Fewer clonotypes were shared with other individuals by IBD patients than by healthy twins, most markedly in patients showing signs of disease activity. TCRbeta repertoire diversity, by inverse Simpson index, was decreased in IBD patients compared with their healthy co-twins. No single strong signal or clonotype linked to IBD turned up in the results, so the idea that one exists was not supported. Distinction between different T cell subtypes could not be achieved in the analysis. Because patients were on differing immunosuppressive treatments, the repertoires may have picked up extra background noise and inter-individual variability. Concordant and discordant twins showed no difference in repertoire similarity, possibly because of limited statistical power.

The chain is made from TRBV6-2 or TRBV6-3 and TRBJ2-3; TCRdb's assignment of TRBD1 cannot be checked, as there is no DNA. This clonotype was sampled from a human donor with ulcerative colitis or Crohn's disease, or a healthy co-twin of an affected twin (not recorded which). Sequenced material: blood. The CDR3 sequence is CASSYFGVPGTDTQYF.